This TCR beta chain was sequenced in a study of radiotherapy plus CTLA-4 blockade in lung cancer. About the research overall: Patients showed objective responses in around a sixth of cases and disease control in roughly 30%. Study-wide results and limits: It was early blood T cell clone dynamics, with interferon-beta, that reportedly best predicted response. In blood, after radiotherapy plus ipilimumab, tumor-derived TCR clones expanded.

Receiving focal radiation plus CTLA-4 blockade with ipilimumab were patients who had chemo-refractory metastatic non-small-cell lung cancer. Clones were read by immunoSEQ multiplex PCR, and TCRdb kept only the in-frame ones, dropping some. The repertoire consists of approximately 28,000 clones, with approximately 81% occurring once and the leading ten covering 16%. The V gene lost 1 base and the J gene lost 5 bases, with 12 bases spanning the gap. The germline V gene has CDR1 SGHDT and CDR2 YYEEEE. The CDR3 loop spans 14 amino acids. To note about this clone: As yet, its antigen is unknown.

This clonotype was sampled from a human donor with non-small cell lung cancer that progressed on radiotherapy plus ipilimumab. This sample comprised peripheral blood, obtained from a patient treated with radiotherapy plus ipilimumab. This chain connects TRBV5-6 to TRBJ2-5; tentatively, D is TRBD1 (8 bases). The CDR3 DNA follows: TGTGCCAGCAGCTTGACAGGGGGGGGCGAGACCCAGTACTTC. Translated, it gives CASSLTGGGETQYF. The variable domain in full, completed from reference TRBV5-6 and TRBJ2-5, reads DAGVTQSPTHLIKTRGQQVTLRCSPKSGHDTVSWYQQALGQGPQFIFQYYEEEERQRGNFPDRFSGHQFPNYSSELNVNALLLGDSALYLCASSLTGGGETQYFGPGTRLLVL.